This is a list of T cell receptor beta chains from one sample in a study of blood T cell repertoires in COVID-19. Repertoires were generated with immunoSEQ multiplex PCR, while TCRdb's copy carries only in-frame clones and drops some. Here the sample spans approximately 300,000 clones, under 90% being singletons. Sequencing was done on a sample of PBMCs or T cells enriched from blood (not recorded which). The receptors come from a woman in her late teens or twenties who had recovered from COVID-19. CDR3s include the opening cysteine and the closing phenylalanine or tryptophan. D genes are given only for firm matches.

v_call	d_call	j_call	cdr3_nt	cdr3_aa
TRBV7-2	-	TRBJ1-5	TGTGCCAGCAGCTTAGTTGGTGGCAGCAATCAGCCCCAGCATTTT	CASSLVGGSNQPQHF
TRBV5-6	-	TRBJ1-5	TGTGCCAGCAGCTTGAGTGGGGCCTCCAATCAGCCCCAGCATTTT	CASSLSGASNQPQHF
TRBV28	TRBD1	TRBJ2-5	TGTGCCATAACAGGGGGCTTACGAGAGACCCAGTACTTC	CAITGGLRETQYF
TRBV12-3/TRBV12-4	-	TRBJ1-2	TGTGCCAGCAGACTCGGGGGGTCTGATGGCTACACCTTC	CASRLGGSDGYTF
TRBV2	TRBD1	TRBJ1-1	TGTGCCAGCAGAGACCGGACAGGGGTCGGTGAAGCTTTCTTT	CASRDRTGVGEAFF
TRBV13	-	TRBJ2-3	TGTGCCAGCAGCTTGACAGTTCTGGCTAGCACAGATACGCAGTATTTT	CASSLTVLASTDTQYF
TRBV30	-	TRBJ1-4	TGTGCCTGGACTCCTACAGGGAATAATGAAAAACTGTTTTTT	CAWTPTGNNEKLFF
TRBV25-1	TRBD1	TRBJ2-7	TGTGCCAGCAGTGACCCGGGACAGGGAACCTACGAGCAGTACTTC	CASSDPGQGTYEQYF
TRBV30	TRBD1	TRBJ1-2	TGTGCCTGGAGTCCAGGCCCGGGACAGGGTTTTCGCTTC	CAWSPGPGQGFRF
TRBV9	TRBD1	TRBJ1-1	TGTGCCAGCAGCGTAAGTCGACAGGGGATAAACACTGAAGCTTTCTTT	CASSVSRQGINTEAFF
TRBV28	-	TRBJ1-1	TGTGCCAGCAGTTTAACCGGGGACACTGAAGCTTTCTTT	CASSLTGDTEAFF
TRBV10-3	TRBD1	TRBJ1-5	TGTGCCATCAGTCGGGACAGGGGCAATCAGCCCCAGCATTTT	CAISRDRGNQPQHF
TRBV24-1	TRBD2	TRBJ2-3	TGTGCCACCAGTGATTTCAAGGGACTAGCGGGAGATTTTGATACGCAGTATTTT	CATSDFKGLAGDFDTQYF
TRBV5-1	TRBD1	TRBJ1-2	TGCGCCAGCAGCCGAACAGGGGACTATGGCTACACCTTC	CASSRTGDYGYTF
TRBV7-9	TRBD2	TRBJ2-7	TGTGCCAGCAGCCCAATGAGCGGGAGGAGGTACGAGCAGTACTTC	CASSPMSGRRYEQYF
TRBV19	TRBD1	TRBJ1-3	TGTGCCAGTAGTACTGACAGGGGGAACACCATATATTTT	CASSTDRGNTIYF
TRBV6-1	-	TRBJ1-4	TGTGCCAGCAGTGACAGGGGTCCTGAAAAACTGTTTTTT	CASSDRGPEKLFF
TRBV11-3	-	TRBJ1-5	TGTGCCAGCAGCTTTGAACAGGGATCGGATCAGCCCCAGCATTTT	CASSFEQGSDQPQHF
TRBV11-2	-	TRBJ1-5	TGTGCCAGCAGCTTTCTGGGGAGAAATCAGCCCCAGCATTTT	CASSFLGRNQPQHF
TRBV21-1	-	TRBJ2-7	TGTGCCAGCAGCAAAGAAGCGGGAGGGCCCTACGAGCAGTACTTC	CASSKEAGGPYEQYF
TRBV28	TRBD1	TRBJ1-2	TGTGCCAGCAGCGGTACAGGGGGAAGTCGTGGCTACACCTTC	CASSGTGGSRGYTF
TRBV4-1	TRBD1	TRBJ2-7	TGCGCCAGCAGCCCAGTGACAGGGACCTACGAGCAGTACTTC	CASSPVTGTYEQYF
TRBV25-1	-	TRBJ2-7	TGTGCCAGCAGCTCCGGGGACGAGCAGTACTTC	CASSSGDEQYF
TRBV19	-	TRBJ2-3	TGTGCCAGTAGTATAGTGGAGCGTACCGGGGGCACAGATACGCAGTATTTT	CASSIVERTGGTDTQYF
TRBV5-4	-	TRBJ1-1	TGTGCCAGCAGCGGGGGCGTCCTGGGAAGGAGGACTGAAGCTTTCTTT	CASSGGVLGRRTEAFF
TRBV27	-	TRBJ2-7	TGTGCCAGCAGGACACGGACAGACTCCTACGAGCAGTACTTC	CASRTRTDSYEQYF
TRBV6-8	-	TRBJ2-1	TGTGCCAGCAGTCCCGCGGGGAAGCGGTTCTTC	CASSPAGKRFF
TRBV18	-	TRBJ1-1	TGTGCCAGCTCACAAACCCTAACGACAGCGGGGTACACTGAAGCTTTCTTT	CASSQTLTTAGYTEAFF
TRBV18	-	TRBJ2-2	TGTGCCAGCTCACCATTGGTCAGATCCACCACGAACACCGGGGAGCTGTTTTTT	CASSPLVRSTTNTGELFF
TRBV12-3/TRBV12-4	-	TRBJ1-2	TGTGCCAGCAGCCCCTGGGACATCCTTGACCACACCTTC	CASSPWDILDHTF